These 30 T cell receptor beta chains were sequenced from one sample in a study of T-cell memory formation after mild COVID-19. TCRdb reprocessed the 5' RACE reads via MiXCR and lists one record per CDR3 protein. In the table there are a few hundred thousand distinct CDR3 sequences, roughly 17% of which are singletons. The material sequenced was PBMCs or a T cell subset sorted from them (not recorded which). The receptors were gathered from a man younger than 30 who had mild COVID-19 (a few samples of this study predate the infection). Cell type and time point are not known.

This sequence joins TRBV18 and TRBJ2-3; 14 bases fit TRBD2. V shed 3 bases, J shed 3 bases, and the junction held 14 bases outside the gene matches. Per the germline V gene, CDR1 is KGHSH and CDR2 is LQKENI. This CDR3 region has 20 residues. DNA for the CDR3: TGTGCCAGCTCACCTCCACTGGGACTAGCGGGGGACGAGTGGACAGATACGCAGTATTTT. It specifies CASSPPLGLAGDEWTDTQYF.

CDR3 amino acids: CSAPQVGGRSEKLFF. The CDR3 region has the DNA TGCAGTGCACCCCAGGTTGGGGGGAGATCCGAAAAACTGTTTTTT. The chain combines TRBV20-1 with TRBJ1-4, with TRBD1 as a possible D gene (5 bases). The CDR3 length is 15 residues. The ends were cut back, 6 bases at V and 8 bases at J, with 22 bases in the middle. CDR1 DFQATT and CDR2 SNEGSKA come from the germline V gene (reference sequence).

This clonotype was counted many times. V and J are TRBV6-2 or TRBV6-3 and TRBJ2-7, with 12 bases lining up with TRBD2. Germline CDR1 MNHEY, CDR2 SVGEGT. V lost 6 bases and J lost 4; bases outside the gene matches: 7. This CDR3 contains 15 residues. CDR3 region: CASSELAGGVYEQYF. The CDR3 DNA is TGTGCCAGCAGCGAACTAGCGGGGGGTGTATACGAGCAGTACTTC.

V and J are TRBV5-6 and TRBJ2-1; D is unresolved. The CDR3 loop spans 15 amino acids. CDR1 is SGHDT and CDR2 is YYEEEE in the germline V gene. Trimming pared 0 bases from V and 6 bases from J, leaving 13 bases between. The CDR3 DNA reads TGTGCCAGCAGCTTGGCTTTTAGGGTCGCCAATGAGCAGTTCTTC. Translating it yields CASSLAFRVANEQFF.

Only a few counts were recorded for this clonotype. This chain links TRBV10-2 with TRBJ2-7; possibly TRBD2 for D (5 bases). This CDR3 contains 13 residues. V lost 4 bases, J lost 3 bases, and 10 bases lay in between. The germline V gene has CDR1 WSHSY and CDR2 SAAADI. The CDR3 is CASSAGGHYEQYV. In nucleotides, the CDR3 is TGCGCCAGCAGTGCCGGCGGGCACTACGAGCAGTACGTC.

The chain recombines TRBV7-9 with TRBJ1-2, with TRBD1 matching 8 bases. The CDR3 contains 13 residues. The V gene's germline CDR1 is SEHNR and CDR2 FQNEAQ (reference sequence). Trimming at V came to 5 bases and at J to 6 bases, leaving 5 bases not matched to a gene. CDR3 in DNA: TGTGCCAGCAGCGCCGACAGGGGTGATGGCTACACCTTC. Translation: CASSADRGDGYTF. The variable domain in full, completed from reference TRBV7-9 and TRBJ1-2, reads DTGVSQNPRHKITKRGQNVTFRCDPISEHNRLYWYRQTLGQGPEFLTYFQNEAQLEKSRLLSDRFSAERPKGSFSTLEIQRTEQGDSAMYLCASSADRGDGYTFGSGTRLTVV.

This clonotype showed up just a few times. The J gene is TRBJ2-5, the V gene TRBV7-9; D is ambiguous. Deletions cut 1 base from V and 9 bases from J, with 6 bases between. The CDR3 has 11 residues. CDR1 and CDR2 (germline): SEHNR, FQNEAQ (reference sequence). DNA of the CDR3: TGTGCCAGCAGCTTAGTTCACGCCCAGTACTTC. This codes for CASSLVHAQYF. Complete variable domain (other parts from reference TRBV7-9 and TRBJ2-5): DTGVSQNPRHKITKRGQNVTFRCDPISEHNRLYWYRQTLGQGPEFLTYFQNEAQLEKSRLLSDRFSAERPKGSFSTLEIQRTEQGDSAMYLCASSLVHAQYFGPGTRLLVL.

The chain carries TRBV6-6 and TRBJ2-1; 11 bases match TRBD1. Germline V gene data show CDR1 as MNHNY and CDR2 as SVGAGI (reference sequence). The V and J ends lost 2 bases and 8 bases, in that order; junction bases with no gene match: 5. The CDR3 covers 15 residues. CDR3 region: CASSYGQGAIHEQFF. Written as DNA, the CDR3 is TGTGCCAGCAGTTACGGACAGGGGGCAATCCATGAGCAGTTCTTC.

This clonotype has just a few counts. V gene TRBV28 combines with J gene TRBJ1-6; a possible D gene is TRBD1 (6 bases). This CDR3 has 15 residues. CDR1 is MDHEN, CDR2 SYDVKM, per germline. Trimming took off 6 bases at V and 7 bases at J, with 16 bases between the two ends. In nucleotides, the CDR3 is TGTGCCAGCAGACCCCTTTTAGGGGGGAATTCACCCCTCCACTTT. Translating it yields CASRPLLGGNSPLHF.

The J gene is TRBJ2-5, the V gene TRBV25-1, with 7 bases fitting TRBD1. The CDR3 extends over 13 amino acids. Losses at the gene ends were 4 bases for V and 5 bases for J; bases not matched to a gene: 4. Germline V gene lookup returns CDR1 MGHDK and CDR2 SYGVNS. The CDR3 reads CASSGQGVETQYF. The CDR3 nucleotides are TGTGCCAGCAGTGGACAGGGAGTGGAGACCCAGTACTTC.

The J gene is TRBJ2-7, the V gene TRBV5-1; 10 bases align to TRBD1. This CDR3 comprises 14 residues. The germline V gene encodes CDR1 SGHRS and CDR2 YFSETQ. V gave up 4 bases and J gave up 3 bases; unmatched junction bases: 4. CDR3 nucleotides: TGCGCCAGCAGCCAGGGACAGGGGATCTACGAGCAGTACTTC. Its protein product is CASSQGQGIYEQYF.

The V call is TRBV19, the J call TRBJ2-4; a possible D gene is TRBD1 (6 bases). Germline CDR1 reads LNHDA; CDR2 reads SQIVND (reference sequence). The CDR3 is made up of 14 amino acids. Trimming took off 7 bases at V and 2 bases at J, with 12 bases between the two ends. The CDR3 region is CASTAGETKNIQYF. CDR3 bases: TGTGCCAGTACCGCAGGGGAAACCAAAAACATTCAGTACTTC.

CDR3 protein: CSARDQGALRYEQYF. For the CDR3, the DNA is TGCAGTGCTAGAGATCAGGGGGCCCTCCGCTACGAGCAGTACTTC. The rearrangement uses TRBV20-1 and TRBJ2-7; 8 bases are a match to TRBD1. Losses at the gene ends were 0 bases for V and 3 bases for J; bases not matched to a gene: 7. CDR1 and CDR2 (germline): DFQATT, SNEGSKA (reference sequence). This CDR3 spans 15 amino acids.

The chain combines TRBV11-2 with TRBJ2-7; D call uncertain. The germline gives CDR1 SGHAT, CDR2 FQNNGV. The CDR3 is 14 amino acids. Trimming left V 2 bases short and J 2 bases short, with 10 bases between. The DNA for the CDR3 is TGTGCCAGCAGCTTAAACACCGGTCCCTACGAGCAGTACTTC. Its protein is CASSLNTGPYEQYF. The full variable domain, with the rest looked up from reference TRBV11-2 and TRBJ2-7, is EAGVAQSPRYKIIEKRQSVAFWCNPISGHATLYWYQQILGQGPKLLIQFQNNGVVDDSQLPKDRFSAERLKGVDSTLKIQPAKLEDSAVYLCASSLNTGPYEQYFGPGTRLTVT.

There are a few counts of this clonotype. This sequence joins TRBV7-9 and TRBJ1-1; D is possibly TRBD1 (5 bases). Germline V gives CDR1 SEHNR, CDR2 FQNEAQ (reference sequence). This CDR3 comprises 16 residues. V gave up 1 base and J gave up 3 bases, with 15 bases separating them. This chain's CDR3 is CASSLVIGGEDTEAFF. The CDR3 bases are TGTGCCAGCAGCTTAGTCATCGGGGGTGAAGACACTGAAGCTTTCTTT.

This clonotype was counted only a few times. Here the CDR3 reads CSARDAGGSSYNEQFF. In DNA form, the CDR3 reads TGCAGTGCTAGAGATGCGGGAGGGAGCTCCTACAATGAGCAGTTCTTC. V usage is TRBV20-1 and J usage is TRBJ2-1; 9 positions agree with TRBD2. Germline lookup yields CDR1 DFQATT and CDR2 SNEGSKA (reference sequence). The CDR3 consists of 16 residues. The ends lost 0 bases at V and 0 bases at J; junction bases unmatched: 3.

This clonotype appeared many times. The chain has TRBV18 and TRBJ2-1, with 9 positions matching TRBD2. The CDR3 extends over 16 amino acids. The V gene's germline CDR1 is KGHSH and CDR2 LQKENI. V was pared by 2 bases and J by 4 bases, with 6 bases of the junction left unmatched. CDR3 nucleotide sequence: TGTGCCAGCTCACCAGCAGCGGGGGGATATTACAATGAGCAGTTCTTC. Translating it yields CASSPAAGGYYNEQFF.

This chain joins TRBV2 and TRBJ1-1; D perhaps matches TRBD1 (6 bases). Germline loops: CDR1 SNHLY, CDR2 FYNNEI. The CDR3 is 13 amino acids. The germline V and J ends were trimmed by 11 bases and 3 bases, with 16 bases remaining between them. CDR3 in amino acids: CAGQKQGDTEAFF. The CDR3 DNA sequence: TGTGCCGGACAGAAACAGGGAGACACTGAAGCTTTCTTT.

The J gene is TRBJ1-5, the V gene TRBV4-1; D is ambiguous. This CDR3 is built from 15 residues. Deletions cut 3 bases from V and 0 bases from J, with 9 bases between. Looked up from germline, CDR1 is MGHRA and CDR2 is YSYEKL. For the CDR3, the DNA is TGCGCCAGCAGCCAGGAATGGTATAGCAATCAGCCCCAGCATTTT. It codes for CASSQEWYSNQPQHF.

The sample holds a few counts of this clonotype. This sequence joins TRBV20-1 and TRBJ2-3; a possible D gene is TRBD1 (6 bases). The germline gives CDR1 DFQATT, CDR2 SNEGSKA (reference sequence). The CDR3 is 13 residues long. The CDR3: CSGPRGTGDTQYF. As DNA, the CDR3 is TGCAGCGGGCCAAGGGGGACGGGGGATACGCAGTATTTT.

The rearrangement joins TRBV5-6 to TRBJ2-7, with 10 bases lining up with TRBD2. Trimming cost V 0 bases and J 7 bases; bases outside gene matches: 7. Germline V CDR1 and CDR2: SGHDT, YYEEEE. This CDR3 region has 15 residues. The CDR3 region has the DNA TGTGCCAGCAGCTTGGTACTAGCGGGACGGGGAGAGCAGTACTTC. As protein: CASSLVLAGRGEQYF.

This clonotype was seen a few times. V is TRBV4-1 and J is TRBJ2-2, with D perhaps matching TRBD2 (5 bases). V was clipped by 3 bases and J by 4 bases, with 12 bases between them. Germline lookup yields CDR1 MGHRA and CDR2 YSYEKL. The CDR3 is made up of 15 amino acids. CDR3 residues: CASSQREDTTGELFF. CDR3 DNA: TGCGCCAGCAGCCAGAGGGAAGACACCACCGGGGAGCTGTTTTTT.

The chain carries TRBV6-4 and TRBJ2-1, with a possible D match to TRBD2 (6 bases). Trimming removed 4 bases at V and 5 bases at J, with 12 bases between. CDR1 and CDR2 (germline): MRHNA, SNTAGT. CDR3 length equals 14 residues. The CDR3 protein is CASSGGALHNEQFF. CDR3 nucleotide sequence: TGTGCCAGCAGTGGCGGGGCCTTACACAATGAGCAGTTCTTC.

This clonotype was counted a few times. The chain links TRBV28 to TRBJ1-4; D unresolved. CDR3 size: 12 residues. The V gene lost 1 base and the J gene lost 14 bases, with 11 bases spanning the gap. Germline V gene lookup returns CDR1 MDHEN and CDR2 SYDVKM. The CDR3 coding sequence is TGTGCCAGCAGTTTATCGGGCCCTCCGCTGTTTTTT. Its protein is CASSLSGPPLFF.

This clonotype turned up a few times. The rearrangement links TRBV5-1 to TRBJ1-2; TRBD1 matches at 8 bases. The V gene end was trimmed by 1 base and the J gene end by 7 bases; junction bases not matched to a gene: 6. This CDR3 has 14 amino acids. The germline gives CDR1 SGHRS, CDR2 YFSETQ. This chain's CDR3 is CASSLYQGAPGYTF. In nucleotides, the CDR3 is TGCGCCAGCAGCTTGTACCAGGGGGCGCCTGGCTACACCTTC.

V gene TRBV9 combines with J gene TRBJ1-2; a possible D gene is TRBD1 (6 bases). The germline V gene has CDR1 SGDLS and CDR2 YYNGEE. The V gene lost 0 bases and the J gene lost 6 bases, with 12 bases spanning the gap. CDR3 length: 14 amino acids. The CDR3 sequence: CASSVDVQGNGYTF. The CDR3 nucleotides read TGTGCCAGCAGCGTAGATGTTCAGGGGAATGGCTACACCTTC.

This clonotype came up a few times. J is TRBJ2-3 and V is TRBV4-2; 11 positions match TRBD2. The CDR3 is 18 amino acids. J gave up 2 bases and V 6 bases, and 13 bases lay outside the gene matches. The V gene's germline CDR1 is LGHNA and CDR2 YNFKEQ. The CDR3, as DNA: TGTGCCAGCAGACGTCTAGCGGGGGGCTCAGCCTACACAGATACGCAGTATTTT. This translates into CASRRLAGGSAYTDTQYF.

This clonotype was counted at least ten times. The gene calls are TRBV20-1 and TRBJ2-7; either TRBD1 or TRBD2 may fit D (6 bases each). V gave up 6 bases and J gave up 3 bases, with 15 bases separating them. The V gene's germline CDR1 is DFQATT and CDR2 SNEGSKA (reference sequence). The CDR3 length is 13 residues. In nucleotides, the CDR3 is TGCAGTGCCGGGGGCACAGCCTACTACGAGCAGTACTTC. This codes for CSAGGTAYYEQYF.

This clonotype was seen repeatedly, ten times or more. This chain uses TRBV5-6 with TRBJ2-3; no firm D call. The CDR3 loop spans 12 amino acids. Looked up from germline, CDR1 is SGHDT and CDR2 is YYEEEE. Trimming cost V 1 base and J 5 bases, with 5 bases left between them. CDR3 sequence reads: CASSLQVDTQYF. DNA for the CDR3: TGTGCCAGCAGCTTGCAGGTAGATACGCAGTATTTT.

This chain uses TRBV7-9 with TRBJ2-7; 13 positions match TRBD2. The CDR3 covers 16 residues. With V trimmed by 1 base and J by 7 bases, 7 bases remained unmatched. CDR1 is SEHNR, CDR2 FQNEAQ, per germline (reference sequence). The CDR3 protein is CASSLGVLAGGEEQYF. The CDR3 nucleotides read TGTGCCAGCAGCTTAGGTGTACTAGCGGGGGGGGAAGAGCAGTACTTC. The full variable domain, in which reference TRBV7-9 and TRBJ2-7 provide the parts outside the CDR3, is DTGVSQNPRHKITKRGQNVTFRCDPISEHNRLYWYRQTLGQGPEFLTYFQNEAQLEKSRLLSDRFSAERPKGSFSTLEIQRTEQGDSAMYLCASSLGVLAGGEEQYFGPGTRLTVT.